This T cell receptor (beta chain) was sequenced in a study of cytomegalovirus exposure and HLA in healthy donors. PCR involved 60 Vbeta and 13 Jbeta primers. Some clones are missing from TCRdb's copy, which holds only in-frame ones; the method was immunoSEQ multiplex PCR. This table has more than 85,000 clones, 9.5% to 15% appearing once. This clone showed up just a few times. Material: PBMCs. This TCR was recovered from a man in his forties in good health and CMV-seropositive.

CDR3 DNA: TGTGCCAGCTTACAGGGGGCGAGGACTGAAGCTTTCTTT. Translating gives CASLQGARTEAFF. The chain links TRBV28 to TRBJ1-1; 9 bases line up with TRBD1. The J segment lost 5 bases and the V segment lost 8 bases, leaving 6 bases of the junction unmatched. Looked up from germline, CDR1 is MDHEN and CDR2 is SYDVKM. The CDR3 contains 13 residues.